This TCR beta chain was captured in a study of OX40 agonist ivuxolimab in advanced cancers. Germline CDR1 and CDR2: SGHNT and YENEEA. Trimming removed 5 bases at V and 5 bases at J, with 16 bases between. The CDR3 spans 14 residues. Here immunoSEQ multiplex PCR was the method, and the copy in TCRdb shows in-frame clones only, minus some. The sample shows under 85,000 clones, 91% of them seen only once. The chain is built from TRBV11-3 and TRBJ2-7; D is possibly TRBD1 (5 bases). This material consisted of CD4+ or CD8+ T cells sorted from blood, taken in a trial of the OX40 agonist ivuxolimab. The receptor's source is an adult with an advanced solid tumor such as melanoma, head and neck, liver or kidney cancer. The chain's CDR3 is CASSSRAGLNEQYF. DNA of the CDR3: TGTGCCAGCAGCAGCAGGGCAGGGTTAAACGAGCAGTACTTC.